This T cell receptor beta chain was recorded in a study of identical twins. Findings and limits, study-wide: Excess sharing by twins proved weaker in beta out-of-frame sequences.

With no exceptions, donors were healthy Caucasians. Template switching introduced a universal primer site, and the cDNA bore unique molecular identifiers. TCRdb recomputed calls from the 5' RACE reads with MiXCR, one row per CDR3 protein. The data contain 1.5 million or so distinct CDR3 sequences, roughly 35% of them singletons. This clonotype has a handful of counts. Its antigen is not known. This CDR3 has 17 residues. Losses at the gene ends were 9 bases for V and 1 base for J; bases not matched to a gene: 12. CDR1 MNHEY and CDR2 SVGEGT come from the germline V gene. The J gene is TRBJ1-1, the V gene TRBV6-2 or TRBV6-3; TRBD1 matches 12 bases. This receptor was obtained from a newborn girl in good health. What was sequenced was cord blood. CDR3 sequence reads: CASKPGQGARRNTEAFF. The CDR3 DNA follows: TGTGCCAGTAAACCGGGACAGGGGGCCCGGAGGAACACTGAAGCTTTCTTT.